These 19 T cell receptor beta chains originate from one sample sequenced in a study of glioma-infiltrating T cells after dendritic cell vaccination. This table comes from immunoSEQ multiplex PCR, and its TCRdb copy is limited to in-frame clones, with some not included. Among about 64,000 clones, 75% to 85% were seen once, and the ten largest hold more than 8%. The sequencing here drew on blood, taken before dendritic cell vaccination. Receptor source: a human donor with glioblastoma.

A single count supports this clone. The chain has TRBV5-4 and TRBJ1-2; D is possibly TRBD1 (6 bases). The CDR3 loop spans 14 amino acids. The V gene lost 0 bases and the J gene lost 4 bases, with 10 bases spanning the gap. Germline V CDR1 and CDR2: SGHNT, YYREEE (reference sequence). The CDR3 here is CASSLGTDFYGYTF. The CDR3 DNA is TGTGCCAGCAGCTTGGGGACAGACTTCTATGGCTACACCTTC.

The chain links TRBV19 to TRBJ2-3; 9 bases are a match to TRBD2. Per germline, CDR1 LNHDA and CDR2 SQIVND (reference sequence). V lost 4 bases and J lost 6; bases outside the gene matches: 2. The CDR3 has 13 residues. The chain's CDR3 is CASSTGLADTQYF. DNA for the CDR3: TGTGCCAGTAGTACCGGACTAGCGGATACGCAGTATTTT.

The rearrangement uses TRBV29-1 and TRBJ2-3; 12 bases are shared with TRBD2. Trimming at V came to 1 base and at J to 4 bases, leaving 9 bases not matched to a gene. The length of the CDR3 is 17 residues. Germline assignment: CDR1 SQVTM and CDR2 ANQGSEA. The CDR3 sequence: CSVEGGRLAGAADTQYF. As DNA, the CDR3 is TGCAGCGTTGAAGGAGGACGACTAGCGGGGGCGGCAGATACGCAGTATTTT.

This clone was detected only a few times. The V gene is TRBV11-2, the J gene TRBJ1-3; perhaps TRBD1 as D (5 bases). Trimming removed 2 bases from V and 5 bases from J, with 16 bases in between. Germline V gene data show CDR1 as SGHAT and CDR2 as FQNNGV. The CDR3 is 16 residues long. The CDR3 DNA follows: TGTGCCAGCAGCTTATGGGGCGGATCCAATCGAAACACCATATATTTT. Translation: CASSLWGGSNRNTIYF.

The rearrangement joins TRBV30 to TRBJ2-7, with D perhaps TRBD2 (5 bases). This CDR3 is 11 amino acids long. Trimming stripped 4 bases from V and 3 bases from J, with 7 bases between. Germline loops: CDR1 GTSNPN, CDR2 SVGIG (reference sequence). CDR3 sequence: CAWISDYEQYF. CDR3 nucleotide sequence: TGTGCCTGGATTAGCGACTACGAGCAGTACTTC.

The chain links TRBV5-1 to TRBJ2-1; 9 bases map to TRBD1. Germline lookup yields CDR1 SGHRS and CDR2 YFSETQ. J was trimmed by 7 bases and V by 4 bases; bases with no gene match: 18. CDR3 length: 18 residues. CDR3 region: CASSASGTGSQFYNEQFF. CDR3 sequence (DNA): TGCGCCAGCAGCGCGTCCGGGACAGGGTCTCAATTTTATAATGAGCAGTTCTTC.

In this sample, this clone turned up once. The gene calls are TRBV28 and TRBJ1-6; 10 bases fit TRBD1. Trimming at V came to 6 bases and at J to 10 bases, leaving 12 bases not matched to a gene. This CDR3 is built from 16 residues. The germline gives CDR1 MDHEN, CDR2 SYDVKM. Here the CDR3 DNA reads TGTGCCAGCAGCCCCCGCCGACAGGGGGCAGGGTCACCCCTCCACTTT. Its protein product is CASSPRRQGAGSPLHF.

The CDR3, as DNA: TGTGCCAGCAGCCGGGACTTACAAGAGACCCAGTACTTC. Residues: CASSRDLQETQYF. V gene TRBV2 combines with J gene TRBJ2-5; maybe TRBD2 (6 bases). Trimming removed 6 bases at V and 2 bases at J, with 10 bases between. The CDR3 has 13 amino acids. Germline lookup yields CDR1 SNHLY and CDR2 FYNNEI.

In its sample, this clone was seen a few times. The V and J genes are TRBV5-1 and TRBJ2-1; 13 positions agree with TRBD2. The CDR3 has 18 amino acids. The V segment lost 1 base and the J segment 4 bases; nucleotides outside the gene matches: 8. CDR1 and CDR2 from the germline V gene are SGHRS and YFSETQ. The CDR3 DNA reads as TGCGCCAGCAGCTTGAAAGGACTAGCGGGGGAAAATTACAATGAGCAGTTCTTC. It is translated as CASSLKGLAGENYNEQFF.

CDR3 protein: CASSPGTGGYGYTF. The CDR3 DNA is TGCGCCAGCAGCCCCGGGACAGGGGGCTATGGCTACACCTTC. The chain combines TRBV4-1 with TRBJ1-2; 11 bases align to TRBD1. CDR1 and CDR2 from the germline V gene are MGHRA and YSYEKL. The CDR3 spans 14 residues. With V trimmed by 4 bases and J by 4 bases, 2 bases remained unmatched.

The chain uses TRBV6-5 and TRBJ1-2, with 7 bases that match TRBD1. Germline V gives CDR1 MNHEY, CDR2 SVGAGI. The junction had 4 bases not matched to a gene; V was cut back by 5 bases and J by 4 bases. This CDR3 is built from 13 residues. Here the CDR3 reads CASSEDRVYGYTF. CDR3 DNA: TGTGCCAGCAGTGAAGACAGGGTCTATGGCTACACCTTC.

The chain is built from TRBV9 and TRBJ2-1; possibly TRBD2 for D (5 bases). V was shortened by 4 bases and J by 0 bases, with 8 bases between the two germline ends. CDR1 is SGDLS, CDR2 YYNGEE, per germline. This CDR3 contains 14 residues. In nucleotides, the CDR3 is TGTGCCAGCAGCCCGCGGGCCTCCTACAATGAGCAGTTCTTC. Protein: CASSPRASYNEQFF.

This clone was observed a single time. This rearrangement joins TRBV10-3 to TRBJ2-5, with 8 bases fitting TRBD1. CDR3 length: 16 residues. The germline CDR1 and CDR2 sequences are ENHRY and SYGVKD. V lost 3 bases to trimming and J lost 3 bases; unmatched junction nucleotides: 9. The CDR3 region is CAISDTGTGEKETQYF. In DNA form, the CDR3 reads TGTGCCATCAGTGATACCGGGACAGGAGAAAAAGAGACCCAGTACTTC.

The chain employs TRBV15 and TRBJ2-5, with TRBD2 identical over 8 bases. Germline values: CDR1 LNHNV, CDR2 YYDKDF (reference sequence). This CDR3 has 16 residues. J was trimmed by 2 bases and V by 1 base; bases with no gene match: 6. In DNA form, the CDR3 reads TGTGCCACCAGCAGAGTGGTAGCGGGGTCGCAAGAGACCCAGTACTTC. Translated: CATSRVVAGSQETQYF.

This sequence joins TRBV29-1 and TRBJ2-5, with a possible D match to TRBD2 (7 bases). The germline V gene encodes CDR1 SQVTM and CDR2 ANQGSEA. CDR3 length: 15 residues. V gave up 6 bases and J gave up 4 bases, with 21 bases separating them. As DNA, the CDR3 is TGCAGCGTCCTGGGGGGCAGCTGGGGGGGAGAGACCCAGTACTTC. This codes for CSVLGGSWGGETQYF.

In this sample, this clone turned up once. This chain links TRBV7-2 with TRBJ2-1, with D perhaps matching TRBD1 (8 bases). The CDR3 has 16 residues. The V end was cut by 5 bases, the J end by 3 bases, with 17 bases between. Looked up from germline, CDR1 is SGHTA and CDR2 is FQGNSA. CDR3 in amino acids: CASSRTGRDNYNEQFF. CDR3 nucleotides: TGTGCCAGCAGCCGGACAGGGAGGGACAACTACAATGAGCAGTTCTTC.

V gene TRBV5-4 combines with J gene TRBJ2-7; 9 positions agree with TRBD1. V was clipped by 0 bases and J by 5 bases; unmatched bases: 9. Germline V gene sequence: CDR1 SGHNT, CDR2 YYREEE (reference sequence). This CDR3 is 16 amino acids long. The CDR3 here is CASSLGPGQGGNEQYF. CDR3 DNA: TGTGCCAGCAGCTTGGGGCCGGGACAGGGAGGCAACGAGCAGTACTTC.

In the case of this clone: This specimen includes other DNA sequences encoding the same CDR3. The rearrangement joins TRBV6-1 to TRBJ1-1; 7 bases line up with TRBD1. The germline V gene has CDR1 MNHNS and CDR2 SASEGT. The CDR3 consists of 16 residues. J gave up 4 bases and V 3 bases, and 11 bases lay outside the gene matches. DNA for the CDR3: TGTGCCAGCAGTGACCACACAGGGGTAGTGGGCACTGAAGCTTTCTTT. This gives the protein CASSDHTGVVGTEAFF.

The rearrangement joins TRBV10-2 to TRBJ1-5; D is unresolved. The CDR3 has 14 residues. Germline lookup yields CDR1 WSHSY and CDR2 SAAADI. V lost 3 bases, J lost 5 bases, and 11 bases lay in between. CDR3 in amino acids: CASSESNRDQPQHF. In nucleotides, the CDR3 is TGCGCCAGCAGTGAAAGTAACCGAGATCAGCCCCAGCATTTT.